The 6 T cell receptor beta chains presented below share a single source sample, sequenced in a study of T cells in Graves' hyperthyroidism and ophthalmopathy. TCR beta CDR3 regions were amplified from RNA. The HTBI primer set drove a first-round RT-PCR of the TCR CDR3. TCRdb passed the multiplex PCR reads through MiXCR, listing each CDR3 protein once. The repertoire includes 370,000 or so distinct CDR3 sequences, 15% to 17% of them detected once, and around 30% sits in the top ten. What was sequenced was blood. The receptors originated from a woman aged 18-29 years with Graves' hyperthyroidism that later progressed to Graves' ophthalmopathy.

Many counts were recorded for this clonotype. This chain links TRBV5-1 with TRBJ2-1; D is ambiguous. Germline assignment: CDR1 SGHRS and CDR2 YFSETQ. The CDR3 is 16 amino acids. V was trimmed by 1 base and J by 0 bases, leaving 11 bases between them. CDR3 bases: TGCGCCAGCAGCTTGTTGATGCAGAGCTCCTACAATGAGCAGTTCTTC. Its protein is CASSLLMQSSYNEQFF.

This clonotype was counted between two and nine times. In DNA, the CDR3 is TGTGCCAGCAGTTTCTCGCATTTGAGCTCCTACGAGCAGTACTTC. The encoded protein is CASSFSHLSSYEQYF. This sequence joins TRBV27 and TRBJ2-7; D not resolved. Germline V gene data show CDR1 as MNHEY and CDR2 as SMNVEV (reference sequence). Trimming cost V 3 bases and J 0 bases, with 12 bases left between them. The CDR3 spans 15 residues.

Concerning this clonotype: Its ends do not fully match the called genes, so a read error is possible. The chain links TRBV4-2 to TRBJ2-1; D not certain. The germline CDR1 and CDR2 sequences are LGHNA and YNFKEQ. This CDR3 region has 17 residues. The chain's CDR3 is CAGSQAHSDLSYNEQFF. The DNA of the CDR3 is TGTGCCGGCAGCCAAGCGCACTCGGACCTCTCCTACAATGAGCAGTTCTTC.

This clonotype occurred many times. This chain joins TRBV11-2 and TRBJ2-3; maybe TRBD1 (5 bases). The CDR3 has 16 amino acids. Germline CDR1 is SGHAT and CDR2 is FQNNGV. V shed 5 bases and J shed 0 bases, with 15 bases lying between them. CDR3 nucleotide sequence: TGTGCCAGCAGCCCAAGACAGCTAACTAGCACAGATACGCAGTATTTT. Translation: CASSPRQLTSTDTQYF.

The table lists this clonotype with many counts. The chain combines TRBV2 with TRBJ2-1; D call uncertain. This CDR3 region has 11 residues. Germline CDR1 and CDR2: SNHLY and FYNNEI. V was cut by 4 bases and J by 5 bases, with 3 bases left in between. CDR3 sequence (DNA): TGTGCCAGCAGTGTGCACAATGAGCAGTTCTTC. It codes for CASSVHNEQFF.

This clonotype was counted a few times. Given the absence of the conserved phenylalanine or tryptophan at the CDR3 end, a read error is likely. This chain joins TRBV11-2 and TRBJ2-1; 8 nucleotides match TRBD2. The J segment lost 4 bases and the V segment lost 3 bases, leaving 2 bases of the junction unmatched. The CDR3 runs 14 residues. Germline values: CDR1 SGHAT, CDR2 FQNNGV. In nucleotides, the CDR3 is TGTGCCAGCAGCTTGGCGGGAGGTTACAATGAGCAGTTCTCC. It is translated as CASSLAGGYNEQFS.